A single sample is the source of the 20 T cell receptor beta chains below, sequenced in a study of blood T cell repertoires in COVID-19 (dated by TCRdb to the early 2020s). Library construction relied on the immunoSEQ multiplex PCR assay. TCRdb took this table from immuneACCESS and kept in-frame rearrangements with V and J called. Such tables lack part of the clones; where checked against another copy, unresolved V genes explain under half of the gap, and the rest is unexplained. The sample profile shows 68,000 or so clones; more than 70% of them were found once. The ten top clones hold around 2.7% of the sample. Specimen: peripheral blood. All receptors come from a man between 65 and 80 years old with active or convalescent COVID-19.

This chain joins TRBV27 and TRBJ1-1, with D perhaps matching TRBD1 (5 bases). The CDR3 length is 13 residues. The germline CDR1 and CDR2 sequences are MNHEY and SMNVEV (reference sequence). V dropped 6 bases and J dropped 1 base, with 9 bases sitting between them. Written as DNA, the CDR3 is TGTGCCAGCAGCAGGGTGAGGAACACTGAAGCTTTCTTT. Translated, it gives CASSRVRNTEAFF.

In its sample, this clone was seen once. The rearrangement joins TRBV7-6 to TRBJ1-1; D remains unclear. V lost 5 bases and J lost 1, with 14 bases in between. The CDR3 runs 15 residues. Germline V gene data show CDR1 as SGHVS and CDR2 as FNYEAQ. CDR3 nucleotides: TGTGCCAGCAGCCGCTTAGTCGTCGGGAACACTGAAGCTTTCTTT. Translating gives CASSRLVVGNTEAFF.

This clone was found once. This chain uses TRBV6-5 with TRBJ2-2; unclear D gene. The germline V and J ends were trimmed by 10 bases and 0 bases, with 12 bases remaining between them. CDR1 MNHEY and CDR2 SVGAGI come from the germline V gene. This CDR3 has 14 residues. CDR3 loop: CANKVLANTGELFF. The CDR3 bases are TGTGCCAACAAAGTCCTAGCGAACACCGGGGAGCTGTTTTTT.

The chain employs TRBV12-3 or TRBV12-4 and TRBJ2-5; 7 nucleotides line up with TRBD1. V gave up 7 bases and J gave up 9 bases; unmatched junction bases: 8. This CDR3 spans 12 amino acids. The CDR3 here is CASTRQGEAQYF. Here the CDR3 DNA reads TGTGCCAGCACCAGACAGGGTGAGGCCCAGTACTTC.

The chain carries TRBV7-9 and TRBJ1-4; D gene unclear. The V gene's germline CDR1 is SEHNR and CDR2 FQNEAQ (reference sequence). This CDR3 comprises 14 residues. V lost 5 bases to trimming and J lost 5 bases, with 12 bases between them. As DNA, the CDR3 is TGTGCCAGCAGCATCAGGCAAACAAATGAAAAACTGTTTTTT. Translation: CASSIRQTNEKLFF.

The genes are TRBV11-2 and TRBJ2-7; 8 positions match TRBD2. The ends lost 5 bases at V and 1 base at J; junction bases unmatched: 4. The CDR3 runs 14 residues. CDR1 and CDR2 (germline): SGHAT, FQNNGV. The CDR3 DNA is TGTGCCAGCAGCACCACTAGCGGTTCCTACGAGCAGTACTTC. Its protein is CASSTTSGSYEQYF.

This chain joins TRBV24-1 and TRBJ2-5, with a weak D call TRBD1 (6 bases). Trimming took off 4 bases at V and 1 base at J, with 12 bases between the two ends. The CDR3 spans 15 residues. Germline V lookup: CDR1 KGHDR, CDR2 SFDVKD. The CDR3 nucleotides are TGTGCCACCAGTGACTCCGGGACAATCCAAGAGACCCAGTACTTC. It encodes CATSDSGTIQETQYF.

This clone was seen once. For the CDR3, the DNA is TGCGCCAGCAGGAGGACCGGGACTAGCGGGGGGAGGGAGCAGTTCTTC. It specifies CASRRTGTSGGREQFF. This rearrangement joins TRBV10-2 to TRBJ2-1, with 15 bases that match TRBD2. The V gene's germline CDR1 is WSHSY and CDR2 SAAADI. The CDR3 spans 16 residues. Unmatched junction bases numbered 10, after V lost 6 bases and J lost 10 bases.

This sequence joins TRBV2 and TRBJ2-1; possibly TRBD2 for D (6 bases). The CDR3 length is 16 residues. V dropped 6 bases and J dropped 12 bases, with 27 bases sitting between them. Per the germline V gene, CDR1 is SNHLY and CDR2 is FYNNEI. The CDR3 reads CASRPYGGSASSGQFF. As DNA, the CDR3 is TGTGCCAGCAGGCCCTACGGAGGGTCGGCCTCAAGCGGGCAGTTCTTC. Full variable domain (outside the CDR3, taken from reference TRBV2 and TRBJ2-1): EPEVTQTPSHQVTQMGQEVILRCVPISNHLYFYWYRQILGQKVEFLVSFYNNEISEKSEIFDDQFSVERPDGSNFTLKIRSTKLEDSAMYFCASRPYGGSASSGQFFGPGTRLTVL.

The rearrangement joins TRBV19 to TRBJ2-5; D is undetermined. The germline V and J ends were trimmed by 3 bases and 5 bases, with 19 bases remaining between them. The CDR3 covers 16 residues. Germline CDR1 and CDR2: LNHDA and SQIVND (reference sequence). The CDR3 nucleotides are TGTGCCAGTAGTATGATCCCCACAGACCACTGGGAGACCCAGTACTTC. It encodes CASSMIPTDHWETQYF.

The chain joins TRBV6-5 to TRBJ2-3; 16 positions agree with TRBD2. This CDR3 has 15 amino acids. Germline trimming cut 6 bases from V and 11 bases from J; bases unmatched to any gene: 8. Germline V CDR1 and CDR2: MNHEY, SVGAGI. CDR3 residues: CASSTGLAGGPLQYF. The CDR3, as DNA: TGTGCCAGCAGCACGGGACTAGCGGGAGGGCCCCTGCAGTATTTT.

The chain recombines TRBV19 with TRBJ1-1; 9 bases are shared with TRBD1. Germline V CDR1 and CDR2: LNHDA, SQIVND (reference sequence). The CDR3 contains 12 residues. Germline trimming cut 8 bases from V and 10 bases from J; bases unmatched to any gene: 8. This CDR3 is CASGTGFSLAFF. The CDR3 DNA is TGTGCCAGTGGGACAGGGTTTTCGTTAGCTTTCTTT.

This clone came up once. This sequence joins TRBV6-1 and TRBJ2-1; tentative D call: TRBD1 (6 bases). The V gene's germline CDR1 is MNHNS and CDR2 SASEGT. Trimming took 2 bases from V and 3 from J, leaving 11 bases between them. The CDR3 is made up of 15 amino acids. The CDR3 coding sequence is TGTGCCAGCAGTGAATCAGGGGCCGGCTACAATGAGCAGTTCTTC. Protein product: CASSESGAGYNEQFF.

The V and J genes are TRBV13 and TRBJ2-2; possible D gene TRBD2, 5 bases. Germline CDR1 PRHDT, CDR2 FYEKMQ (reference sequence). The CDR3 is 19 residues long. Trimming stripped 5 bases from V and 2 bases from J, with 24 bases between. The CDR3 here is CASSKMKGLGLINTGELFF. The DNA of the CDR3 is TGTGCCAGCAGCAAAATGAAAGGGCTCGGACTGATAAACACCGGGGAGCTGTTTTTT. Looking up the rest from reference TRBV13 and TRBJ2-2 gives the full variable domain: AAGVIQSPRHLIKEKRETATLKCYPIPRHDTVYWYQQGPGQDPQFLISFYEKMQSDKGSIPDRFSAQQFSDYHSELNMSSLELGDSALYFCASSKMKGLGLINTGELFFGEGSRLTVL.

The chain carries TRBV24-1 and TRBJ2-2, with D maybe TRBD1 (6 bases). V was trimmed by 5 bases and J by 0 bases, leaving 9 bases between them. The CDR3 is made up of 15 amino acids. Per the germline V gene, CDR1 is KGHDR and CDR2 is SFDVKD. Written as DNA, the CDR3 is TGTGCCACCAGTGTGGGACACCCGAACACCGGGGAGCTGTTTTTT. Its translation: CATSVGHPNTGELFF.

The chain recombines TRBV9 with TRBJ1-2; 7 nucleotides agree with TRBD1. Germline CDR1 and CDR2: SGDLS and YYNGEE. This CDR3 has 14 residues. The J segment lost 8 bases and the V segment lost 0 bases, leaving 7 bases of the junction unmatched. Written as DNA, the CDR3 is TGTGCCAGCAGCGTAGCGTTACAGGGGAGGGGCTACACCTTC. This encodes CASSVALQGRGYTF.

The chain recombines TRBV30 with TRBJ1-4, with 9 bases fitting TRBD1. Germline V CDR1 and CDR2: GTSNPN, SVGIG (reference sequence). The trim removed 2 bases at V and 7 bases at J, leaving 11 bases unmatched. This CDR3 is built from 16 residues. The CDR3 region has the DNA TGTGCCTGGAGTCGGGACAGGGCGGGGGGTAGTGAAAAACTGTTTTTT. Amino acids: CAWSRDRAGGSEKLFF.

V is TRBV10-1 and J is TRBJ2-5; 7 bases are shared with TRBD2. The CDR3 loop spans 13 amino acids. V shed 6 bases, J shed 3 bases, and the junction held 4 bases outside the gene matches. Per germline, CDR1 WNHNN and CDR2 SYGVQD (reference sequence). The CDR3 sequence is CASSPSGKETQYF. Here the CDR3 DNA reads TGCGCCAGCAGCCCCAGCGGGAAAGAGACCCAGTACTTC.

As DNA, the CDR3 is TGTGCCAGCAGCCTACCGGGACAGAGGAACAATGAGCAGTTCTTC. Translated, it gives CASSLPGQRNNEQFF. The J gene is TRBJ2-1, the V gene TRBV6-6; 7 nucleotides line up with TRBD1. Germline assignment: CDR1 MNHNY and CDR2 SVGAGI (reference sequence). The CDR3 consists of 15 residues. Trimming took 6 bases from V and 5 from J; bases not matched to a gene: 10.

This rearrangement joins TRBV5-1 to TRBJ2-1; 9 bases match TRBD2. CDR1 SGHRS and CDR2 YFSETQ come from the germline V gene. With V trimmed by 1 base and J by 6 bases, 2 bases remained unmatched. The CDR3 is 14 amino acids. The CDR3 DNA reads TGCGCCAGCAGCTTGTCAGCGGGGGGCAATGAGCAGTTCTTC. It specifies CASSLSAGGNEQFF.